These 20 T cell receptor beta chains originate from one sample sequenced in a study of T cell responses to AZD1222 COVID-19 vaccine. This table comes from immunoSEQ multiplex PCR, and its TCRdb copy is limited to in-frame clones, with some not included. The sample lists about 170,000 clones, less than 95% occurring once. The sample was peripheral blood, taken on day 0 of AZD1222 vaccination. These receptors came from an adult in good health.

This clone was counted a single time. This chain uses TRBV5-1 with TRBJ1-4; D is undetermined. The CDR3 has 13 residues. Germline V gene sequence: CDR1 SGHRS, CDR2 YFSETQ. V gave up 5 bases and J gave up 7 bases, with 12 bases separating them. CDR3 in DNA: TGCGCCAGCAGTTCAGCCTCGGGTGAAAAACTGTTTTTT. This encodes CASSSASGEKLFF.

V gene TRBV2 combines with J gene TRBJ2-7; TRBD2 matches at 11 bases. The V gene end was trimmed by 10 bases and the J gene end by 0 bases; junction bases not matched to a gene: 8. This CDR3 contains 15 residues. Germline V gives CDR1 SNHLY, CDR2 FYNNEI. Here the CDR3 DNA reads TGTGCCACCCTAGCGGGACTAGCGGCCTCCTACGAGCAGTACTTC. Its protein product is CATLAGLAASYEQYF.

V usage is TRBV3-1 (or the pseudogene TRBV3-2) and J usage is TRBJ1-5; D unclear. Between the trimmed V and J ends, which lost 0 bases and 5 bases, there was a span of 11 bases. Germline loops: CDR1 LGHDT, CDR2 YNNKEL (reference sequence). This CDR3 comprises 15 residues. In DNA, the CDR3 is TGTGCCAGCAGCCAAGATCTTGAGGCGGATCAGCCCCAGCATTTT. Translating gives CASSQDLEADQPQHF.

This chain links TRBV11-3 with TRBJ2-3; 14 nucleotides agree with TRBD2. The V gene end was trimmed by 3 bases and the J gene end by 2 bases; junction bases not matched to a gene: 4. The germline CDR1 and CDR2 sequences are SGHNT and YENEEA. The CDR3 loop spans 17 amino acids. CDR3 DNA: TGTGCCAGCAGCTTTCGGACTAGCGGGGGGTCCACAGATACGCAGTATTTT. It yields the protein CASSFRTSGGSTDTQYF.

The J gene is TRBJ2-3, the V gene TRBV6-5; 11 bases match TRBD1. Germline V gene data show CDR1 as MNHEY and CDR2 as SVGAGI. The length of the CDR3 is 13 residues. Trimming at V came to 7 bases and at J to 11 bases, leaving 8 bases not matched to a gene. The CDR3 nucleotides read TGTGCCAGCACGGGACAGGGGGGACTGGTGCAGTATTTT. This translates into CASTGQGGLVQYF.

In DNA form, the CDR3 reads TGTGCCAGTAGTATATCCGGCACGAACACTGAAGCTTTCTTT. This encodes CASSISGTNTEAFF. The rearrangement joins TRBV19 to TRBJ1-1; the D is unclear. The germline V gene encodes CDR1 LNHDA and CDR2 SQIVND (reference sequence). This CDR3 contains 14 residues. V lost 2 bases and J lost 1, with 8 bases in between.

In the case of this clone: The junction and the germline gene differ at one end; a read error may be behind it. This CDR3 reads CASSSSTQPQHF. CDR3 bases: TGTGCCAGCTCTTCGAGCACTCAGCCCCAGCATTTT. This chain links TRBV6-1 with TRBJ1-5, with D uncertain. The CDR3 is 12 amino acids. The germline gives CDR1 MNHNS, CDR2 SASEGT.

DNA of the CDR3: TGCGCCAGCAGCTTGGGGGACAGGGCCTACAATGAGCAGTTCTTC. Residues: CASSLGDRAYNEQFF. The V gene is TRBV5-1, the J gene TRBJ2-1, with 9 bases lining up with TRBD1. After removal of 0 bases from V and 2 bases from J, the junction contained 0 bases not matched to a gene. Germline assignment: CDR1 SGHRS and CDR2 YFSETQ. The CDR3 is 15 residues long.

CDR3 DNA sequence: TGTGCCAGCAGCTTCCGGACAGGTGCAACTAATGAAAAACTGTTTTTT. Translating it yields CASSFRTGATNEKLFF. J is TRBJ1-4 and V is TRBV5-6; 7 bases are shared with TRBD1. J was trimmed by 0 bases and V by 2 bases; bases with no gene match: 4. The germline CDR1 and CDR2 sequences are SGHDT and YYEEEE. The CDR3 is 16 residues long.

The chain combines TRBV20-1 with TRBJ2-5; D assignment may be TRBD1 or TRBD2 (5 bases each). Deletions cut 3 bases from V and 0 bases from J, with 8 bases between. CDR3 length equals 13 residues. Germline CDR1 reads DFQATT; CDR2 reads SNEGSKA (reference sequence). The CDR3 reads CSASGTHQETQYF. The DNA of the CDR3 is TGCAGTGCTAGTGGGACCCACCAAGAGACCCAGTACTTC.

This chain links TRBV5-4 with TRBJ2-3; 9 bases match TRBD1. CDR1 and CDR2 (germline): SGHNT, YYREEE (reference sequence). Trimming at V came to 4 bases and at J to 3 bases, leaving 6 bases not matched to a gene. This CDR3 has 15 residues. The CDR3 reads CASSVDRGGTDTQYF. The CDR3 DNA follows: TGTGCCAGCAGCGTGGACAGGGGAGGGACAGATACGCAGTATTTT. The full variable domain, with the rest looked up from reference TRBV5-4 and TRBJ2-3, is ETGVTQSPTHLIKTRGQQVTLRCSSQSGHNTVSWYQQALGQGPQFIFQYYREEENGRGNFPPRFSGLQFPNYSSELNVNALELDDSALYLCASSVDRGGTDTQYFGPGTRLTVL.

This chain connects TRBV7-2 to TRBJ2-1; 8 nucleotides align to TRBD2. Germline assignment: CDR1 SGHTA and CDR2 FQGNSA. Trimming at V came to 5 bases and at J to 4 bases, leaving 7 bases not matched to a gene. This CDR3 spans 15 amino acids. The CDR3 nucleotides are TGTGCCAGCAGCCTCACTAGCGGATATTACAATGAGCAGTTCTTC. It specifies CASSLTSGYYNEQFF.

The chain has TRBV6-1 and TRBJ1-4; D is ambiguous. Germline assignment: CDR1 MNHNS and CDR2 SASEGT. V was cut by 1 base and J by 7 bases, with 13 bases left in between. This CDR3 is 15 amino acids long. The CDR3: CASSEGIGGLEKLFF. CDR3 DNA: TGTGCCAGCAGTGAAGGTATAGGAGGACTTGAAAAACTGTTTTTT.

V and J are TRBV7-9 and TRBJ1-2, with 9 bases lining up with TRBD1. The CDR3 sequence is 15 residues long. Germline-derived CDR1 and CDR2 are SEHNR and FQNEAQ (reference sequence). V was pared by 7 bases and J by 4 bases, with 10 bases of the junction left unmatched. In DNA, the CDR3 is TGTGCCAGCACCCGAGGGACAGGGATCCTCTATGGCTACACCTTC. It codes for CASTRGTGILYGYTF.

V is TRBV7-9 and J is TRBJ2-5, with 10 nucleotides matching TRBD1. Trimming cost V 1 base and J 5 bases; bases outside gene matches: 7. The CDR3 contains 16 residues. Germline V gives CDR1 SEHNR, CDR2 FQNEAQ (reference sequence). In DNA, the CDR3 is TGTGCCAGCAGCTTAGGAGGGACAGGGGTTCGGGAGACCCAGTACTTC. This encodes CASSLGGTGVRETQYF.

This clone has only one observation. In DNA form, the CDR3 reads TGTGCCACGAGGACAGCCCCAATCGTGGATTCACCCCTCCACTTT. Its protein is CATRTAPIVDSPLHF. V usage is TRBV24-1 and J usage is TRBJ1-6; D is possibly TRBD1 (6 bases). The CDR3 contains 15 residues. Per germline, CDR1 KGHDR and CDR2 SFDVKD. V lost 10 bases, J lost 8 bases, and 20 bases lay in between.

The CDR3 region is CASRLQGNQPQHF. The CDR3, as DNA: TGTGCCAGCCGCCTACAGGGAAATCAGCCCCAGCATTTT. The chain joins TRBV2 to TRBJ1-5, with D possibly being TRBD1 (6 bases). Germline-derived CDR1 and CDR2 are SNHLY and FYNNEI. Deletions cut 8 bases from V and 4 bases from J, with 12 bases between. The CDR3 consists of 13 residues.

DNA of the CDR3: TGCGCCAGCAGTGTTTTTCAGGGTTACAATCAGCCCCAGCATTTT. It translates to CASSVFQGYNQPQHF. The chain has TRBV4-1 and TRBJ1-5; tentative D call: TRBD1 (5 bases). Looked up from germline, CDR1 is MGHRA and CDR2 is YSYEKL. This CDR3 has 15 residues. Trimming removed 6 bases at V and 3 bases at J, with 15 bases between.

The chain carries TRBV27 and TRBJ1-6; a weak D match, TRBD1 (6 bases). The ends were cut back, 5 bases at V and 9 bases at J, with 17 bases in the middle. The CDR3 covers 15 residues. Germline assignment: CDR1 MNHEY and CDR2 SMNVEV (reference sequence). The CDR3 DNA reads TGTGCCAGCAGTCCCACGCAGGGGACGGGTTCACCCCTCCACTTT. Its protein product is CASSPTQGTGSPLHF.

The chain carries TRBV2 and TRBJ2-6; D tentatively reads TRBD1 or TRBD2 (5 bases each). The V gene lost 7 bases and the J gene lost 0 bases, with 13 bases spanning the gap. Germline CDR1 and CDR2: SNHLY and FYNNEI. The CDR3 length is 16 residues. The CDR3 sequence: CASMGRAGSGANVLTF. The CDR3, as DNA: TGTGCCAGCATGGGCAGGGCGGGCTCTGGGGCCAACGTCCTGACTTTC.